This T cell receptor beta chain was retrieved from a study of cytomegalovirus exposure and HLA in healthy donors. As concerns this clone: What it recognizes is unknown.

Study-wide results and caveats: Near-uniform donor sequencing depth was presumed by presence/absence analyses. TCR beta V- and J-gene trimming was later associated with a missense DCLRE1C variant. In an earlier analysis, productive rearrangement rates for most beta V segments clustered near 87% or 30%.

This PCR relied on a set of 60 Vbeta primers and 13 Jbeta primers. TCRdb's copy holds only in-frame clones and misses some; the assay was immunoSEQ multiplex PCR. Of roughly 150,000 clones listed, 73% are singletons. Sample: PBMCs. This TCR was recovered from a woman under 30 in good health and CMV-seronegative.

CDR3 bases: TGTGCCAGCAGTTCAAGGGGGCTGGGCAACACTGAAGCTTTCTTT. Protein product: CASSSRGLGNTEAFF. The J gene is TRBJ1-1, the V gene TRBV27, with TRBD1 matching 7 bases. CDR3 length: 15 residues. The J segment lost 2 bases and the V segment lost 4 bases, leaving 7 bases of the junction unmatched. Germline CDR1 is MNHEY and CDR2 is SMNVEV (reference sequence).